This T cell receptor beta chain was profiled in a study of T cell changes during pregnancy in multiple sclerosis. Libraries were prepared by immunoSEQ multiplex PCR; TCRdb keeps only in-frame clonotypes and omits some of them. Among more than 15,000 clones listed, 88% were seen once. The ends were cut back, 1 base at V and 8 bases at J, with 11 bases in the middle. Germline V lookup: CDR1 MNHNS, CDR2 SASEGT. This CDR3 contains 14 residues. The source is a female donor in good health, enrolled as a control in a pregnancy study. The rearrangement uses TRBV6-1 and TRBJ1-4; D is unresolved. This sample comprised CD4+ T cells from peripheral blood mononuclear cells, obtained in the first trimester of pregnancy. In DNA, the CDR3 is TGTGCCAGCAGTGAAGGGCCGTCTTGGGAAAAACTGTTTTTT. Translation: CASSEGPSWEKLFF.